This TCR beta chain was recorded in a study of neurological immune-mediated disorders. The unsorted libraries were produced from 2 million PBMCs held at -80 C. This clonotype was seen at least ten times. The antigen is unknown. The cDNA was synthesized by means of template-switch 5'RACE, which was carried out with 10-nucleotide random UMIs. TCRdb analysed the 5' RACE reads with MiXCR anew, one entry per CDR3 protein. The sample includes tens of thousands of distinct CDR3 sequences, just under 4.5% of them seen just once. Points from the study as a whole: Association with the multiple sclerosis repertoire cluster was not found for any clinical or MRI feature. One cluster of related CDR3 sequences contained, by phylogenetic grouping, the repertoires of 18 of 34 multiple sclerosis patients and formed a possible signature.

The specimen sequenced was PBMCs. The TCR originated in a woman aged 60-70 years with multiple sclerosis.

The chain's CDR3 is CASSGQGSSPLHF. The CDR3 DNA sequence: TGTGCCAGCAGTGGGCAGGGCTCTTCACCCCTCCACTTT. The V call is TRBV28, the J call TRBJ1-6, with a weak D call TRBD1 (5 bases). V shed 5 bases and J shed 9 bases, with 11 bases lying between them. Germline V gives CDR1 MDHEN, CDR2 SYDVKM. This CDR3 spans 13 amino acids. The whole variable domain, filled in from reference TRBV28 and TRBJ1-6, reads DVKVTQSSRYLVKRTGEKVFLECVQDMDHENMFWYRQDPGLGLRLIYFSYDVKMKEKGDIPEGYSVSREKKERFSLILESASTNQTSMYLCASSGQGSSPLHFGNGTRLTVT.